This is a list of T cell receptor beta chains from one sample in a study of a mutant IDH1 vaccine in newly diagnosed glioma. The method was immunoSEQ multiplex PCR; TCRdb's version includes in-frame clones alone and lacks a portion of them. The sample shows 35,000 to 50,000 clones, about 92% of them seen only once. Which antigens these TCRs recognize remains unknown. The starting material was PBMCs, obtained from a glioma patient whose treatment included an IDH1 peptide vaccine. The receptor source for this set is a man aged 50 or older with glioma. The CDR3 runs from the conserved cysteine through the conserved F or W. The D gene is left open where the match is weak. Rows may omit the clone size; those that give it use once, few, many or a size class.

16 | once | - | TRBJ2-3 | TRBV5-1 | TGCGCCAGCAGCTTGAACGCGGCAGGCGTCACAGATACGCAGTATTTT | CASSLNAAGVTDTQYF
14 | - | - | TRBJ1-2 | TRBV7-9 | TGTGCCAGCAGCTTAGCTTACAGGGTACATGGCTACACCTTC | CASSLAYRVHGYTF
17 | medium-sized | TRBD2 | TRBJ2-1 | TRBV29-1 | TGCAGCGTTGAAGATATCACTAGCGGGAGGTCTAACAATGAGCAGTTCTTC | CSVEDITSGRSNNEQFF
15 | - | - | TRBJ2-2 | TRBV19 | TGTGCCAGTAGATCGGGACTCTCGAACACCGGGGAGCTGTTTTTT | CASRSGLSNTGELFF
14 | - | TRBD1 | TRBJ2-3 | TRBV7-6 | TGTGCCAGCAGCCTGACAGGGAGAGTAGATACGCAGTATTTT | CASSLTGRVDTQYF
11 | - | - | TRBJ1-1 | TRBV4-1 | TGCGCCAGCAGCCAGAACACTGAAGCTTTCTTT | CASSQNTEAFF
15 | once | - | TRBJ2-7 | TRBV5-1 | TGCGCCAGCAGCTTGGTTCCGGGAGCTTCCTACGAGCAGTACTTC | CASSLVPGASYEQYF
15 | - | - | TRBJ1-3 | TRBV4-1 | TGCGCCAGCAGCCAAGATGAAAGGTCTGGAAACACCATATATTTT | CASSQDERSGNTIYF
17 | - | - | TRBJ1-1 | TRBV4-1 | TGCGCCAGCAGCCTCCTGGAGACAGTTGCGTCGAACACTGAAGCTTTCTTT | CASSLLETVASNTEAFF
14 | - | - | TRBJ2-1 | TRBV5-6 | TGTGCCAGCAGCCCCAACAGCGCGTACAATGAGCAGTTCTTC | CASSPNSAYNEQFF
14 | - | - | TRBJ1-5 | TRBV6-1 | TGTGCCAGCAGTGAAGCAGGGGATTATCAGCCCCAGCATTTT | CASSEAGDYQPQHF
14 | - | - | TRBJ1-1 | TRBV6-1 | TGTGCCACTCTCTTCCGGCTCCAGAACACTGAAGCTTTCTTT | CATLFRLQNTEAFF
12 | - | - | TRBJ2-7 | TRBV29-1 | TGCAGCGTTGAAGGGAGCTCCTACGAGCAGTACTTC | CSVEGSSYEQYF
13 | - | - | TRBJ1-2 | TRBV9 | TGTGCCAGCAGCCCTGTCCCTACTGGCGGCTACACCTTC | CASSPVPTGGYTF
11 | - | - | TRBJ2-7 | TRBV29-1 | TGCAGCGTTTTCAGTACCTACGAGCAGTACTTC | CSVFSTYEQYF
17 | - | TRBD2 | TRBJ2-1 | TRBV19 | TGTGCCAGTAGATATCCGAGGACTAGCGGGAGGGATAATGAGCAGTTCTTC | CASRYPRTSGRDNEQFF
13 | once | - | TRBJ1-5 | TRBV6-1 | TGTGCCAGCAGCGGACAAGTCAATCAGCCCCAGCATTTT | CASSGQVNQPQHF
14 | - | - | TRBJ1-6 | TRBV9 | TGTGCCAGCACAAAATCGTCAGGGGATACGACCCTCCACTTT | CASTKSSGDTTLHF
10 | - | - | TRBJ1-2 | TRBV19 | TGTGCTTCTCGGGACTATGGCTACACCTTC | CASRDYGYTF
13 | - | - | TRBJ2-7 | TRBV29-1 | TGCAGCGTTGAATTAGGCGGGACCTACGAGCAGTACTTC | CSVELGGTYEQYF
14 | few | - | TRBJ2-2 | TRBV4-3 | TGCGCCAGCAGCCAAGATCAGGGTAGCGGGGAGCTGTTTTTT | CASSQDQGSGELFF
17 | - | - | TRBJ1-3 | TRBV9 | TGTGCCAGCAGCCCTAAGCCGACAGGAAGCTCTGGAAACACCATATATTTT | CASSPKPTGSSGNTIYF
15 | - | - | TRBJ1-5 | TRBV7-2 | TGTGCCAGCAGCTTAGGGGGGGGGCGCAATCAGCCCCAGCATTTT | CASSLGGGRNQPQHF
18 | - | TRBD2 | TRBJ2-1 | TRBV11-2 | TGTGCCAGCAGCTTCCGGACTAGCGGGGGGGCTTGGTACAATGAGCAGTTCTTC | CASSFRTSGGAWYNEQFF
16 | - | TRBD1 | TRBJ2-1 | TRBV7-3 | TGTGCCAGCAGCCCCGGGACAGACTACCCTTATGGTGAGCAGTTCTTC | CASSPGTDYPYGEQFF